This T cell receptor beta chain comes out of a study of blood T cell repertoires in COVID-19. This CDR3 comprises 17 residues. CDR1 and CDR2 (germline): SGHRS, YFSETQ. V lost 4 bases to trimming and J lost 6 bases; unmatched junction nucleotides: 14. Clones were sequenced by immunoSEQ multiplex PCR, and TCRdb holds only the in-frame ones, with some missing. The sample carries a few hundred thousand clones, 89% recorded once. Specimen: PBMCs or T cells enriched from blood (not recorded which). This clonotype originated in a middle-aged woman who had recovered from COVID-19. The J gene is TRBJ1-5, the V gene TRBV5-1, with 9 bases matching TRBD1. The CDR3 DNA is TGCGCCAGCAGCCCCAGGGACAGGGACCGGGTGGGTCAGCCCCAGCATTTT. Translated: CASSPRDRDRVGQPQHF.